A selection of T cell receptor beta chains follows, all from one sample in a study of vaccination and CD4 T cells after COVID-19. MiXCR, applied by TCRdb to the PCR reads, yields one record per CDR3 protein. The data hold 10,000 to 15,000 distinct CDR3 sequences, with roughly 58% observed a single time. The antigens these receptors bind are not known. The sample consisted of CD4+ T cells from blood, cultured in vitro. The receptors were gathered from a human donor who had recovered from COVID-19. Both conserved end residues are part of each CDR3. A D gene is named only where the DNA matches it firmly. Clone size is given for some rows only: seen once, a few or many times, or a class if the clone is expanded.

TRBJ2-7,TRBV15,TRBD1,17,-,TGTGCCACCAGCAGAGATCTCCCGGGACAGGGAAGCTACGAGCAGTACTTC,CATSRDLPGQGSYEQYF
TRBJ2-3,TRBV20-1,-,14,-,TGCAGTGCTATCGGGGACAACCCCACAGATACGCAGTATTTT,CSAIGDNPTDTQYF
TRBJ2-5,TRBV5-4,TRBD2,16,-,TGTGCCAGCAGCGTCACTAGCGGGAGTAATTGGGGGACCCAGTACTTC,CASSVTSGSNWGTQYF
TRBJ1-2,TRBV6-5,TRBD1,15,-,TGTGCCAGCAGTTCGACAGGGGCGAATAACTATGGCTACACCTTC,CASSSTGANNYGYTF
TRBJ1-5,TRBV9,-,16,-,TGTGCCAGCAGCGATCCGGGACCCTTGAGGCGTCAGCCCCAGCATTTT,CASSDPGPLRRQPQHF
TRBJ2-5,TRBV7-6,TRBD1,18,-,TGTGCCAGCACCGAGACGCCCCGGGACAGGCGACGGGGGGAGACCCAGTACTTC,CASTETPRDRRRGETQYF
TRBJ2-3,TRBV20-1,-,13,few,TGCAGTGCTGGTAGCGGCCCCACAGATACGCAGTATTTT,CSAGSGPTDTQYF
TRBJ1-1,TRBV20-1,-,14,-,TGCAGTGCTAGAGATCTCGGCAAGAACACTGAAGCTTTCTTT,CSARDLGKNTEAFF
TRBJ1-2,TRBV23-1,-,16,once,TGCGCCAGCAGTCAATTCGGCCCCGGGGATGACTATGGCTACACCTTC,CASSQFGPGDDYGYTF
TRBJ1-5,TRBV19,-,15,few,TGTGCCAGTAGTATTCCAGGGTTTAGCAATCAGCCCCAGCATTTT,CASSIPGFSNQPQHF
TRBJ2-7,TRBV20-1,TRBD2,14,-,TGCAGTGCCGATGGACTAGCGGGAGACTACGAGCAGTACTTC,CSADGLAGDYEQYF
TRBJ1-2,TRBV6-1,TRBD1,15,few,TGTGCCACGACAGGGAGGAGTCCGCTAAACTATGGCTACACCTTC,CATTGRSPLNYGYTF
TRBJ2-7,TRBV28,-,12,-,TGTGCCAGCAGTTTTGGCCTCTACGAGCAGTACTTC,CASSFGLYEQYF
TRBJ1-5,TRBV20-1,-,14,few,TGCAGTGCTAGAGATTTCAGGGGAAATCAGCCCCAGCATTTT,CSARDFRGNQPQHF